Listed here are 17 T cell receptor beta chains from one sample, sequenced in a study of blood T cells in healthy people across ages. Together with a sample-barcoded 5' primer, a J-beta primer mix was included in a second PCR lasting roughly 7 to 11 cycles. TCRdb re-analysed the 5' RACE reads in MiXCR, keeping a single row per CDR3 protein. The data contain 1,800,000 or so distinct CDR3 sequences, about 39% of them seen just once; the ten biggest clones take up roughly 23%. Sequenced input: blood. These receptors all come from a human donor in good health.

The chain joins TRBV9 to TRBJ1-5; D gene ambiguous. The CDR3 loop spans 16 amino acids. CDR1 and CDR2 (germline): SGDLS, YYNGEE. V gave up 4 bases and J gave up 9 bases, with 23 bases separating them. The CDR3 is CASSPFDIIPPWPQHF. The CDR3 DNA follows: TGTGCCAGCAGCCCTTTCGACATAATCCCCCCCTGGCCCCAGCATTTT.

This clonotype was picked up a small number of times. The chain joins TRBV6-6 to TRBJ2-1; D may correspond to TRBD1 or TRBD2 (5 bases each). In germline, CDR1 is MNHNY, CDR2 SVGAGI (reference sequence). This CDR3 spans 15 amino acids. The germline V and J ends were trimmed by 6 bases and 6 bases, with 18 bases remaining between them. The CDR3 region is CASSETVVGVNEQFF. The CDR3 DNA reads TGTGCCAGCAGCGAGACAGTCGTGGGGGTCAATGAGCAGTTCTTC.

This clonotype showed up many times. The chain couples TRBV27 to TRBJ1-2; D is possibly TRBD1 (6 bases). CDR1 and CDR2 (germline): MNHEY, SMNVEV (reference sequence). V dropped 6 bases and J dropped 3 bases, with 11 bases sitting between them. The CDR3 is 13 amino acids. The CDR3 reads CASSPDSHYGYTF. The CDR3 DNA follows: TGTGCCAGCAGCCCGGACAGTCACTATGGCTACACCTTC.

With respect to this clonotype: With a much larger clone just one base away, this may be a read error. The genes are TRBV15 and TRBJ2-4; TRBD2 matches at 9 bases. The length of the CDR3 is 12 residues. After removal of 9 bases from V and 13 bases from J, the junction contained 10 bases not matched to a gene. CDR1 LNHNV and CDR2 YYDKDF come from the germline V gene (reference sequence). CDR3 sequence reads: CATVSGGGEQYF. The CDR3 DNA is TGTGCCACGGTTAGCGGGGGTGGAGAGCAGTACTTC.

V usage is TRBV29-1 and J usage is TRBJ1-2; no clear D. Germline values: CDR1 SQVTM, CDR2 ANQGSEA. The ends were cut back, 4 bases at V and 2 bases at J, with 8 bases in the middle. This CDR3 comprises 12 residues. Written as DNA, the CDR3 is TGCAGCGTTGTAGACGGGAACTATGGCTACACCTTC. Amino acids: CSVVDGNYGYTF.

J is TRBJ1-5 and V is TRBV13; a possible D gene is TRBD1 (5 bases). Deletions cut 8 bases from V and 4 bases from J, with 15 bases between. Germline loops: CDR1 PRHDT, CDR2 FYEKMQ (reference sequence). The CDR3 sequence is 14 residues long. The CDR3 here is CASSNRRLNQPQHF. CDR3 in DNA: TGTGCCAGCTCAAACAGGCGGTTAAATCAGCCCCAGCATTTT.

V usage is TRBV2 and J usage is TRBJ2-7; a possible D gene is TRBD2 (6 bases). Looked up from germline, CDR1 is SNHLY and CDR2 is FYNNEI. V was trimmed by 7 bases and J by 3 bases, leaving 7 bases between them. The CDR3 has 11 residues. CDR3: CASTAGYEQYF. DNA for the CDR3: TGTGCCAGCACAGCGGGCTACGAGCAGTACTTC.

There are a few counts of this clonotype. J is TRBJ2-6 and V is TRBV12-3 or TRBV12-4; TRBD1 agrees at 8 bases. The CDR3 is 15 residues long. J lost 3 bases, V lost 4 bases, and 2 bases had no gene match. For the CDR3, the DNA is TGTGCCAGCAGTTACAGGGGGTTTGGGGCCAACGTCCTGACTTTC. Its translation is CASSYRGFGANVLTF.

This clonotype was observed a few times. This rearrangement joins TRBV6-1 to TRBJ2-5; D is perhaps TRBD1 (5 bases). Germline-derived CDR1 and CDR2 are MNHNS and SASEGT. The CDR3 loop spans 13 amino acids. Trimming took off 6 bases at V and 3 bases at J, with 11 bases between the two ends. CDR3 region: CASSRAREETQYF. As DNA, the CDR3 is TGTGCCAGCAGCCGAGCCAGGGAAGAGACCCAGTACTTC.

This clonotype has ten or more counts. The gene calls are TRBV6-5 and TRBJ2-4, with a weak D call TRBD1 (5 bases). CDR1 MNHEY and CDR2 SVGAGI come from the germline V gene. This CDR3 spans 15 amino acids. V lost 5 bases to trimming and J lost 6 bases, with 17 bases between them. CDR3 residues: CASSRAARERNIQYF. The CDR3 DNA follows: TGTGCCAGCAGTCGGGCAGCCAGGGAAAGAAACATTCAGTACTTC.

This clonotype came up a few times. The chain uses TRBV15 and TRBJ1-2; D remains unclear. Germline V gene data show CDR1 as LNHNV and CDR2 as YYDKDF (reference sequence). The CDR3 has 15 residues. Between the trimmed V and J ends, which lost 0 bases and 3 bases, there was a span of 11 bases. Here the CDR3 DNA reads TGTGCCACCAGCAGAGATCTAGGCATTTACTATGGCTACACCTTC. Translating gives CATSRDLGIYYGYTF. The complete variable domain, with remaining parts taken from reference TRBV15 and TRBJ1-2, reads DAMVIQNPRYQVTQFGKPVTLSCSQTLNHNVMYWYQQKSSQAPKLLFHYYDKDFNNEADTPDNFQSRRPNTSFCFLDIRSPGLGDTAMYLCATSRDLGIYYGYTFGSGTRLTVV.

The chain links TRBV7-2 to TRBJ2-1; D might be TRBD1 (6 bases). This CDR3 region has 15 residues. The germline gives CDR1 SGHTA, CDR2 FQGNSA. V lost 3 bases and J 9 bases, leaving 18 bases between the germline ends. DNA for the CDR3: TGTGCCAGCAGCTTGGGGCCCAGGGGCTTCAGTGAGCAGTTCTTC. Its protein product is CASSLGPRGFSEQFF.

The genes are TRBV5-1 and TRBJ2-7; D call uncertain. Germline V lookup: CDR1 SGHRS, CDR2 YFSETQ. The CDR3 totals 13 residues. V shed 0 bases and J shed 3 bases, with 7 bases lying between them. CDR3 nucleotide sequence: TGCGCCAGCAGCTTGGCGCCATACTACGAGCAGTACTTC. Residues: CASSLAPYYEQYF.

This chain links TRBV19 with TRBJ2-7, with a weak D call TRBD2 (6 bases). Per the germline V gene, CDR1 is LNHDA and CDR2 is SQIVND (reference sequence). The CDR3 length is 13 residues. V dropped 1 base and J dropped 4 bases, with 8 bases sitting between them. CDR3 nucleotide sequence: TGTGCCAGTAGTATAGGAGGAGGGTACGAGCAGTACTTC. It translates to CASSIGGGYEQYF. Variable domain in full (rest from reference TRBV19 and TRBJ2-7): DGGITQSPKYLFRKEGQNVTLSCEQNLNHDAMYWYRQDPGQGLRLIYYSQIVNDFQKGDIAEGYSVSREKKESFPLTVTSAQKNPTAFYLCASSIGGGYEQYFGPGTRLTVT.

This clonotype came up a few times. The chain joins TRBV7-3 to TRBJ1-5; D may be TRBD1 (6 bases). The CDR3 extends over 15 amino acids. The V and J ends lost 2 bases and 5 bases respectively, with 13 bases between them. Germline CDR1 is SGHTA and CDR2 is FQGTGA. DNA for the CDR3: TGTGCCAGCAGCTTAGTGTCGGGGGCGGATCAGCCCCAGCATTTT. Residues: CASSLVSGADQPQHF.

The chain has TRBV20-1 and TRBJ2-3; possible D gene TRBD1, 6 bases. The CDR3 consists of 13 residues. Germline CDR1 is DFQATT and CDR2 is SNEGSKA (reference sequence). V shed 6 bases and J shed 5 bases, with 15 bases lying between them. In DNA, the CDR3 is TGCAGTGCAACTACAGGGTCGGGAGATACGCAGTATTTT. It specifies CSATTGSGDTQYF.

The chain recombines TRBV20-1 with TRBJ2-2; 8 bases match TRBD1. The CDR3 totals 15 residues. The germline V gene encodes CDR1 DFQATT and CDR2 SNEGSKA (reference sequence). J lost 4 bases, V lost 2 bases, and 6 bases had no gene match. The CDR3 DNA reads TGCAGTGCTAGATCAAGACAGGGGTTCACCGGGGAGCTGTTTTTT. Protein: CSARSRQGFTGELFF.